These 22 T cell receptor beta chains were all obtained from the same sample, sequenced in a study of T cell repertoires in cytomegalovirus infection (dated by TCRdb to about 2019). The sequencer listed for this sample is Illumina HiSeq 1500. Using fastp trimming at Q25 and MiXCR clonotype assembly, TCRdb reanalyzed the public sequencing data and kept in-frame beta chains. Records with the same CDR3 protein are collapsed into one entry carrying the most frequent genes and DNA. The sample table holds about 400,000 distinct CDR3 sequences, of which around a sixth were seen once. Under 9% of the sample is taken by the ten largest. The sample comprised PBMCs. The receptors stem from a human donor in good health (CMV status not recorded). Some clones in this sample may be carry-over from other donors' samples.

The V call is TRBV7-9, the J call TRBJ2-5; maybe TRBD2 (6 bases). Deletions cut 2 bases from V and 3 bases from J, with 13 bases between. Per the germline V gene, CDR1 is SEHNR and CDR2 is FQNEAQ (reference sequence). CDR3 length equals 15 residues. The DNA of the CDR3 is TGTGCCAGCAGCTTATCGCTGGGGGGAGAAGAGACCCAGTACTTC. This gives the protein CASSLSLGGEETQYF.

The sample holds one count of this clonotype. V is TRBV5-4 and J is TRBJ2-4; 7 bases match TRBD2. The V gene end was trimmed by 3 bases and the J gene end by 6 bases; junction bases not matched to a gene: 12. Germline loops: CDR1 SGHNT, CDR2 YYREEE (reference sequence). The CDR3 has 16 residues. CDR3 DNA: TGTGCCAGCAGCTCTACTAAAACGGCTAGCGGAAACATTCAGTACTTC. It is translated as CASSSTKTASGNIQYF. The full variable domain, with the rest looked up from reference TRBV5-4 and TRBJ2-4, is ETGVTQSPTHLIKTRGQQVTLRCSSQSGHNTVSWYQQALGQGPQFIFQYYREEENGRGNFPPRFSGLQFPNYSSELNVNALELDDSALYLCASSSTKTASGNIQYFGAGTRLSVL.

The CDR3 is CSVDFSGSGYEQYF. CDR3 nucleotide sequence: TGCAGCGTTGATTTTAGCGGGAGTGGCTACGAGCAGTACTTC. The chain recombines TRBV29-1 with TRBJ2-7, with 9 positions matching TRBD2. Germline CDR1 reads SQVTM; CDR2 reads ANQGSEA. This CDR3 is 14 amino acids long. The V gene end was trimmed by 3 bases and the J gene end by 3 bases; junction bases not matched to a gene: 6.

This clonotype occurred many times. This sequence joins TRBV7-2 and TRBJ2-3, with D uncertain. This CDR3 is 13 amino acids long. Deletions cut 3 bases from V and 5 bases from J, with 9 bases between. Germline CDR1 is SGHTA and CDR2 is FQGNSA. CDR3 nucleotides: TGTGCCAGCAGCTTCCGGCTCGGAGATACGCAGTATTTT. Translated, it gives CASSFRLGDTQYF.

A few counts support this clonotype. The gene calls are TRBV7-8 and TRBJ2-1, with D unresolved. Germline V gene lookup returns CDR1 SGHVS and CDR2 FQNEAQ. The V gene lost 2 bases and the J gene lost 1 base, with 3 bases spanning the gap. This CDR3 contains 13 residues. This CDR3 is CASSLMSYNEQFF. The DNA for the CDR3 is TGTGCCAGCAGCTTAATGTCCTACAATGAGCAGTTCTTC.

Only a few counts were recorded for this clonotype. The chain recombines TRBV5-4 with TRBJ2-3; 14 nucleotides agree with TRBD2. CDR1 and CDR2 (germline): SGHNT, YYREEE (reference sequence). Trimming at V came to 4 bases and at J to 8 bases, leaving 9 bases not matched to a gene. This CDR3 region has 16 residues. The CDR3 is CASSAGLAGGLGTQYF. The CDR3 DNA reads TGTGCCAGCAGCGCCGGACTAGCGGGAGGACTTGGTACGCAGTATTTT.

This clonotype appeared many times. CDR3 amino acids: CASSQGVRQTQYF. The CDR3 nucleotides read TGTGCCAGCAGCCAGGGGGTGAGACAGACCCAGTACTTC. This chain joins TRBV7-6 and TRBJ2-5, with 7 bases aligning to TRBD1. V gave up 5 bases and J gave up 6 bases; unmatched junction bases: 6. The CDR3 has 13 amino acids. Germline V gene sequence: CDR1 SGHVS, CDR2 FNYEAQ.

This sequence joins TRBV4-2 and TRBJ2-7; D is perhaps TRBD2 (6 bases). V was shortened by 4 bases and J by 12 bases, with 25 bases between the two germline ends. Germline CDR1 is LGHNA and CDR2 is YNFKEQ. This CDR3 region has 15 residues. CDR3 in amino acids: CASSPAGRGGNYWYF. For the CDR3, the DNA is TGTGCCAGCAGCCCGGCGGGAAGGGGAGGTAATTATTGGTACTTC.

This clonotype was detected many times. The J gene is TRBJ2-1, the V gene TRBV7-2; D ambiguous. Germline values: CDR1 SGHTA, CDR2 FQGNSA. The V end lost 5 bases, the J end lost 9 bases, and 17 bases lay between the germline ends. The CDR3 is 14 amino acids. DNA of the CDR3: TGTGCCAGCAGCCTCGGACGGTTTGGGTTTGAGCAGTTCTTC. Translation: CASSLGRFGFEQFF.

The genes are TRBV5-1 and TRBJ1-4; D unclear. From germline, CDR1 is SGHRS and CDR2 YFSETQ. The CDR3 runs to 12 residues. V was shortened by 0 bases and J by 8 bases, with 5 bases between the two germline ends. CDR3 residues: CASSLDFEKLFF. The CDR3 DNA is TGCGCCAGCAGCTTGGATTTCGAAAAACTGTTTTTT.

V usage is TRBV7-9 and J usage is TRBJ2-7; D may correspond to TRBD1 or TRBD2 (6 bases each). The CDR3 contains 11 residues. The V gene lost 4 bases and the J gene lost 11 bases, with 12 bases spanning the gap. Germline V gene data show CDR1 as SEHNR and CDR2 as FQNEAQ (reference sequence). CDR3 coding DNA: TGTGCCAGCAGCTCAAACAGGGAGGAGTACTTC. It specifies CASSSNREEYF.

In its sample, this clonotype was seen once. The chain combines TRBV6-6 with TRBJ1-5; D call uncertain. The V gene lost 6 bases and the J gene lost 1 base, with 13 bases spanning the gap. Germline CDR1 MNHNY, CDR2 SVGAGI (reference sequence). This CDR3 comprises 15 residues. The CDR3 is CASRSGPGSNQPQHF. CDR3 coding DNA: TGTGCCAGCAGATCCGGGCCGGGAAGCAATCAGCCCCAGCATTTT.

This clonotype was seen at least ten times. J is TRBJ2-7 and V is TRBV11-2; 9 bases match TRBD1. CDR1 is SGHAT and CDR2 is FQNNGV in the germline V gene. V shed 5 bases, J shed 5 bases, and the junction held 10 bases outside the gene matches. This CDR3 spans 15 amino acids. CDR3 residues: CASSGDRGSNHEQYF. For the CDR3, the DNA is TGTGCCAGCAGCGGCGACAGGGGGTCGAATCACGAGCAGTACTTC.

The chain recombines TRBV28 with TRBJ1-1, with no clear D. Germline CDR1 is MDHEN and CDR2 is SYDVKM. V was trimmed by 2 bases and J by 4 bases, leaving 8 bases between them. The CDR3 has 13 residues. CDR3 DNA sequence: TGTGCCAGCAGTTTAGTTCACAGCACTGAAGCTTTCTTT. This gives the protein CASSLVHSTEAFF.

This clonotype was picked up many times. The rearrangement links TRBV7-2 to TRBJ2-7; TRBD2 matches at 8 bases. Germline CDR1 is SGHTA and CDR2 is FQGNSA. The CDR3 is 16 amino acids. J lost 0 bases, V lost 5 bases, and 9 bases had no gene match. Here the CDR3 DNA reads TGTGCCAGCAGCCAACGGAGCGGGAGAAGCTCCTACGAGCAGTACTTC. Its protein is CASSQRSGRSSYEQYF.

The V call is TRBV28, the J call TRBJ2-5; either TRBD1 or TRBD2 may supply D (5 bases each). The germline CDR1 and CDR2 sequences are MDHEN and SYDVKM. V was trimmed by 3 bases and J by 1 base, leaving 15 bases between them. This CDR3 region has 16 residues. The CDR3 DNA reads TGTGCCAGCAGTTTGGGACCCTTGAGGGCCCAAGAGACCCAGTACTTC. Its translation: CASSLGPLRAQETQYF.

The sample holds a few counts of this clonotype. The V and J genes are TRBV29-1 and TRBJ1-2; 7 bases map to TRBD1. V was clipped by 5 bases and J by 2 bases; unmatched bases: 11. The CDR3 loop spans 15 amino acids. From germline, CDR1 is SQVTM and CDR2 ANQGSEA. The CDR3 reads CSVNRDSELNYGYTF. In DNA, the CDR3 is TGCAGCGTTAACCGGGACAGCGAATTGAACTATGGCTACACCTTC.

In this sample, this clonotype turned up a few times. The chain uses TRBV28 and TRBJ1-5; TRBD1 is a possible D gene (5 bases). Germline V gene sequence: CDR1 MDHEN, CDR2 SYDVKM. The ends were cut back, 2 bases at V and 10 bases at J, with 15 bases in the middle. This CDR3 has 14 residues. The DNA for the CDR3 is TGTGCCAGCAGTTTAGGGCAGGGACTAAGTCCCCAGCATTTT. As protein: CASSLGQGLSPQHF.

In its sample, this clonotype was seen a few times. The CDR3 here is CASSLTGTANEKLFF. The CDR3 nucleotides read TGTGCCAGCAGTTTGACGGGGACAGCTAATGAAAAACTGTTTTTT. The J gene is TRBJ1-4, the V gene TRBV28; 7 bases line up with TRBD1. Germline lookup yields CDR1 MDHEN and CDR2 SYDVKM. J gave up 3 bases and V 3 bases, and 4 bases lay outside the gene matches. This CDR3 comprises 15 residues. The whole variable domain, filled in from reference TRBV28 and TRBJ1-4, reads DVKVTQSSRYLVKRTGEKVFLECVQDMDHENMFWYRQDPGLGLRLIYFSYDVKMKEKGDIPEGYSVSREKKERFSLILESASTNQTSMYLCASSLTGTANEKLFFGSGTQLSVL.

This clonotype was detected only a few times. The chain joins TRBV28 to TRBJ2-7, with D hard to call. Trimming cost V 1 base and J 5 bases, with 9 bases left between them. In germline, CDR1 is MDHEN, CDR2 SYDVKM. This CDR3 spans 13 amino acids. This CDR3 is CASSLSPVHEQYF. CDR3 DNA: TGTGCCAGCAGTTTATCCCCCGTCCACGAGCAGTACTTC.

This clonotype was observed a few times. The chain links TRBV6-5 to TRBJ1-5; TRBD1 agrees at 7 bases. Germline trimming cut 6 bases from V and 5 bases from J; bases unmatched to any gene: 4. The CDR3 length is 13 residues. Per germline, CDR1 MNHEY and CDR2 SVGAGI. As DNA, the CDR3 is TGTGCCAGCAGCACAGGGGAGGATCAGCCCCAGCATTTT. This encodes CASSTGEDQPQHF.

The chain has TRBV19 and TRBJ1-5, with a tentative D call TRBD1 (6 bases). This CDR3 region has 15 residues. V dropped 5 bases and J dropped 0 bases, with 11 bases sitting between them. Germline CDR1 reads LNHDA; CDR2 reads SQIVND (reference sequence). CDR3 sequence (DNA): TGTGCCAGTAGTGTACAACAGGGTAGCAATCAGCCCCAGCATTTT. This sequence encodes CASSVQQGSNQPQHF.